These 8 T cell receptor beta chains originate from one sample sequenced in a study of memory CD8 T cells in hepatitis C reinfection. Noted time point: peak reinfection, 3 to 8 weeks after reinfection detection. Sorted cells were sequenced directly ex vivo without any in vitro expansion. Generated by immunoSEQ multiplex PCR, the TCRdb table keeps only in-frame clones and is missing some. Of about 45,000 clones listed, approximately 87% are singletons. What was sequenced was naive CD8+ T cells sorted from blood. Receptors originate from a man aged 18 to 30 with hepatitis C virus infection.

The rearrangement links TRBV2 to TRBJ2-3, with 12 bases matching TRBD2. The germline V gene encodes CDR1 SNHLY and CDR2 FYNNEI. The trim removed 8 bases at V and 1 base at J, leaving 4 bases unmatched. There are 15 residues in the CDR3. CDR3 in amino acids: CASERLAGGTDTQYF. DNA for the CDR3: TGTGCCAGCGAAAGACTAGCGGGGGGCACAGATACGCAGTATTTT.

The chain recombines TRBV6-6 with TRBJ1-2; D call uncertain. This CDR3 region has 13 residues. The V gene's germline CDR1 is MNHNY and CDR2 SVGAGI (reference sequence). V lost 0 bases, J lost 8 bases, and 10 bases lay in between. CDR3 sequence: CASSYSEDGGYTF. Written as DNA, the CDR3 is TGTGCCAGCAGTTACTCGGAGGACGGGGGCTACACCTTC.

The CDR3 sequence is CASSISQGAWETQYF. In DNA, the CDR3 is TGTGCCAGCAGCATTTCGCAGGGGGCGTGGGAGACCCAGTACTTC. This sequence joins TRBV7-6 and TRBJ2-5, with 8 bases lining up with TRBD1. V was pared by 5 bases and J by 5 bases, with 10 bases of the junction left unmatched. The CDR3 runs to 15 residues. Germline V gene lookup returns CDR1 SGHVS and CDR2 FNYEAQ.

The chain is built from TRBV27 and TRBJ1-1; no clear D gene. CDR3 size: 15 residues. Per the germline V gene, CDR1 is MNHEY and CDR2 is SMNVEV (reference sequence). V lost 3 bases and J 1 base, leaving 12 bases between the germline ends. CDR3 DNA: TGTGCCAGCAGTTTCTCAAGCGCAGCGAACACTGAAGCTTTCTTT. Residues: CASSFSSAANTEAFF.

The gene calls are TRBV4-1 and TRBJ1-5; 11 bases match TRBD1. The CDR3 loop spans 17 amino acids. The junction had 12 bases not matched to a gene; V was cut back by 2 bases and J by 9 bases. The germline CDR1 and CDR2 sequences are MGHRA and YSYEKL. CDR3 amino acids: CASSQPTGQGGERPQHF. The CDR3 nucleotides are TGCGCCAGCAGCCAACCAACGGGACAGGGGGGAGAAAGGCCCCAGCATTTT.

This chain joins TRBV2 and TRBJ1-1; maybe TRBD1 (6 bases). CDR1 is SNHLY and CDR2 is FYNNEI in the germline V gene. Trimming took off 3 bases at V and 7 bases at J, with 15 bases between the two ends. This CDR3 contains 14 residues. CDR3 sequence reads: CASSELTGQNEAFF. As DNA, the CDR3 is TGTGCCAGCAGTGAGTTGACAGGACAGAATGAAGCTTTCTTT. The variable domain in full, completed from reference TRBV2 and TRBJ1-1, reads EPEVTQTPSHQVTQMGQEVILRCVPISNHLYFYWYRQILGQKVEFLVSFYNNEISEKSEIFDDQFSVERPDGSNFTLKIRSTKLEDSAMYFCASSELTGQNEAFFGQGTRLTVV.

The chain links TRBV5-4 to TRBJ1-2; weak D call: TRBD1 (6 bases). Germline loops: CDR1 SGHNT, CDR2 YYREEE (reference sequence). CDR3 length: 16 residues. The V and J ends lost 1 base and 7 bases respectively, with 20 bases between them. DNA of the CDR3: TGTGCCAGCAGCTTGCATATACTCGGGGGGCGCGGTGGCTACACCTTC. Protein product: CASSLHILGGRGGYTF.

The chain joins TRBV7-2 to TRBJ1-2, with 10 bases fitting TRBD1. CDR3 length equals 13 residues. CDR1 and CDR2 (germline): SGHTA, FQGNSA. V gave up 5 bases and J gave up 8 bases; unmatched junction bases: 5. For the CDR3, the DNA is TGTGCCAGCAGCGGGACAGGGGAAGAAGGCTACACCTTC. This sequence encodes CASSGTGEEGYTF.